Below, one TCR beta chain is given with its context. Its antigen remains unidentified. TCR beta from blood CD8+ and CD4+ T cells was sequenced. Negative isolation was applied to CD8+ and CD4+ T cells, and FACS enrichment was applied to TEMRA cells. The data derive from a study of CD8 T cells in Susac syndrome. Study results and caveats: The greatest CD8+ clonal expansion in Susac occurred in TEMRA cells and in active patients.

The CDR3 covers 15 residues. V dropped 3 bases and J dropped 8 bases, with 14 bases sitting between them. The germline CDR1 and CDR2 sequences are LGHDT and YNNKEL (reference sequence). RNA totalling roughly 0.45 to 1 ug underwent reverse transcription with random hexamers. The CDR3 of TCR beta was amplified by immunoSEQ multiplex PCR across 54 Vbeta and 13 Jbeta. TCRdb reprocessed the immunoSEQ multiplex PCR reads with MiXCR, giving one entry per CDR3 protein. The sample shows over 70,000 distinct CDR3 sequences, roughly 96% of them seen only once. V usage is TRBV3-1 and J usage is TRBJ1-6, with unresolved D. Specimen: CD8+ T cells from PBMCs. This receptor was taken from a human donor with Susac syndrome. The CDR3 region has the DNA TGTGCCAGCAGCCACAGGACCTGGAGGGATTCACCCCTCCACTTT. Translation gives CASSHRTWRDSPLHF. The whole variable domain, filled in from reference TRBV3-1 and TRBJ1-6, reads DTAVSQTPKYLVTQMGNDKSIKCEQNLGHDTMYWYKQDSKKFLKIMFSYNNKELIINETVPNRFSPKSPDKAHLNLHINSLELGDSAVYFCASSHRTWRDSPLHFGNGTRLTVT.